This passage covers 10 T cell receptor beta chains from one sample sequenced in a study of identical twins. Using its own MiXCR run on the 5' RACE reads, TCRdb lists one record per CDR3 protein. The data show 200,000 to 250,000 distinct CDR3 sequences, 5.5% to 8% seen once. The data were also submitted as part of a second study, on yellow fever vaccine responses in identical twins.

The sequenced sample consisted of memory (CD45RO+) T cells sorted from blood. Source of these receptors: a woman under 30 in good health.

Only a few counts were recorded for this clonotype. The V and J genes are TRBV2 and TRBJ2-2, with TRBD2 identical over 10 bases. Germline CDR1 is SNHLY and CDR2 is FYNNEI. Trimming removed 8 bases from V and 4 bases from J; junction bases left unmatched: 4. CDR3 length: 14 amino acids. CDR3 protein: CASRSGRVTGELFF. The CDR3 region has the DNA TGTGCCAGCCGGAGCGGGAGGGTCACCGGGGAGCTGTTTTTT.

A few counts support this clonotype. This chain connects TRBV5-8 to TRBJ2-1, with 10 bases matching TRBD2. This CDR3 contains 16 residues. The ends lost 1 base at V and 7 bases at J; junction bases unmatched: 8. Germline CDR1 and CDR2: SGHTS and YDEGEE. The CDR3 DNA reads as TGTGCCAGCAGCTTGATTGGTAGCGGGGGGCAAAATGAGCAGTTCTTC. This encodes CASSLIGSGGQNEQFF.

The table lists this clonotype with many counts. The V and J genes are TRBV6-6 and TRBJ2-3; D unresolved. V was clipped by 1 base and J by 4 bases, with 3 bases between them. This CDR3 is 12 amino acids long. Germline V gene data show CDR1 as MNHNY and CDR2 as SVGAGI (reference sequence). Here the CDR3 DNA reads TGTGCCAGCAGTTACTGGGCAGATACGCAGTATTTT. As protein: CASSYWADTQYF.

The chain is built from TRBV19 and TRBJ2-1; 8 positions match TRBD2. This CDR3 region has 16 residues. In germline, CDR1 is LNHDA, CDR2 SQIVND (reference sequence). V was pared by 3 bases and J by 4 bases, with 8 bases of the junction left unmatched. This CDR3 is CASSMGAGEGYNEQFF. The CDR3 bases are TGTGCCAGTAGTATGGGAGCGGGAGAAGGATACAATGAGCAGTTCTTC.

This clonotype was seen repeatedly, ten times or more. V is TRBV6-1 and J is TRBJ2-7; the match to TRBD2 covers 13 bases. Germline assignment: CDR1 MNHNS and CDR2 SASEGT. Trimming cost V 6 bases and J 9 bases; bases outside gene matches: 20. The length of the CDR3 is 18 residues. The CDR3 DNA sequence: TGTGCCAGCAGCGCCGGGACTAGCGGGATTTCTAGTGGCTTACGGCAGTACTTC. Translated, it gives CASSAGTSGISSGLRQYF.

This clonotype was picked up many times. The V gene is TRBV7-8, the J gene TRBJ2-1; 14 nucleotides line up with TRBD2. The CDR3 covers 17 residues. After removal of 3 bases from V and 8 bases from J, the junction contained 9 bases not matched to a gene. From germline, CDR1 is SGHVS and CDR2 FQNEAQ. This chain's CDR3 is CASSLYTGTSGSHEQFF. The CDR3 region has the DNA TGTGCCAGCAGCTTGTATACCGGGACTAGCGGGAGCCATGAGCAGTTCTTC. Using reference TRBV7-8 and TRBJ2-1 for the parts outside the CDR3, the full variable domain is GAGVSQSPRYKVAKRGQDVALRCDPISGHVSLFWYQQALGQGPEFLTYFQNEAQLDKSGLPSDRFFAERPEGSVSTLKIQRTQQEDSAVYLCASSLYTGTSGSHEQFFGPGTRLTVL.

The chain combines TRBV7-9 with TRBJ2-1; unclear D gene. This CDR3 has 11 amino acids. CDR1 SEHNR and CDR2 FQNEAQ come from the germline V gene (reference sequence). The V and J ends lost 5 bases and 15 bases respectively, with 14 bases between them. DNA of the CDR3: TGTGCCAGCAGCCCTAGACCCCGGCGGTTCTTC. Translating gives CASSPRPRRFF.

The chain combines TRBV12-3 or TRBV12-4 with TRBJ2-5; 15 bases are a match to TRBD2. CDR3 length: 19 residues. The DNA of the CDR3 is TGTACCTTCAGTTTAGGGGGACTAGCGGGGGGCCTGTACCAAGAGACCCAGTACTTC. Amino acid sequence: CTFSLGGLAGGLYQETQYF.

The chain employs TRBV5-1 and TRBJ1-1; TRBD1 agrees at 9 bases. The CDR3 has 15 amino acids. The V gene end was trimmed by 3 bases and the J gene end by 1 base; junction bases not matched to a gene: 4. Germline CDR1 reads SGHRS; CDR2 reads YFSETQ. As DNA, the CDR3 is TGCGCCAGCAGCTACAGGGGGCGTCCGAACACTGAAGCTTTCTTT. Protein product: CASSYRGRPNTEAFF.

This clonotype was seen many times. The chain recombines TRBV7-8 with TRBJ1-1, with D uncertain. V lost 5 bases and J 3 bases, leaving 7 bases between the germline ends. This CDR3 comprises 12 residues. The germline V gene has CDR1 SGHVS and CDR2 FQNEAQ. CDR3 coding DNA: TGTGCCAGCAGCCGAATAGACACTGAAGCTTTCTTT. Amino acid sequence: CASSRIDTEAFF.